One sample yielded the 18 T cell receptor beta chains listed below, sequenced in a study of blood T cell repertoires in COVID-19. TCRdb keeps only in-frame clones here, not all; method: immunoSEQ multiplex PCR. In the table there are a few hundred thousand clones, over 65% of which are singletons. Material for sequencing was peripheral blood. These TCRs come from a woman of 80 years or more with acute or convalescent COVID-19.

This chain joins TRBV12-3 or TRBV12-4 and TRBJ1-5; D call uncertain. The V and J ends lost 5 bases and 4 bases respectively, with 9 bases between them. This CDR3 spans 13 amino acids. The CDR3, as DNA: TGTGCCAGCAGTGCCGCGAGAAATCAGCCCCAGCATTTT. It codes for CASSAARNQPQHF.

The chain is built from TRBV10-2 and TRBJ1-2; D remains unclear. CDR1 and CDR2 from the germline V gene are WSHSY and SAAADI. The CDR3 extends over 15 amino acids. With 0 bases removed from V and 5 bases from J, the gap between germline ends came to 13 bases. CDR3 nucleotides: TGCGCCAGCAGTGAGTCTGCCCTTGTGAGGTATGGCTACACCTTC. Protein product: CASSESALVRYGYTF.

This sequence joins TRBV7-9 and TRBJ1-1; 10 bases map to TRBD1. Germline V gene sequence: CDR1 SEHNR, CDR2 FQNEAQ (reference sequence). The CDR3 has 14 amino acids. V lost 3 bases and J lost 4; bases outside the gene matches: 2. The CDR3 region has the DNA TGTGCCAGCAGCTTTGGGACAGGGGTCACTGAAGCTTTCTTT. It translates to CASSFGTGVTEAFF.

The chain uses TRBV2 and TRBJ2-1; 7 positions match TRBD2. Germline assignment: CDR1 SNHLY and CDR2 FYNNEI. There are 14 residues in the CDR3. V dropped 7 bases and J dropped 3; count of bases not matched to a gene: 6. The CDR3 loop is CASNRLADYNEQFF. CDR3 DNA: TGTGCCAGCAACCGGCTAGCGGACTACAATGAGCAGTTCTTC.

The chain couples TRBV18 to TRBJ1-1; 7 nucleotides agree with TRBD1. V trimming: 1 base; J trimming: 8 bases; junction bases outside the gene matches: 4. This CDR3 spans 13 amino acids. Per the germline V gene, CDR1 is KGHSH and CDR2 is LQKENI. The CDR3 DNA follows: TGTGCCAGCTCACCACTTGACAGGGTGGAAGCTTTCTTT. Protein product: CASSPLDRVEAFF.

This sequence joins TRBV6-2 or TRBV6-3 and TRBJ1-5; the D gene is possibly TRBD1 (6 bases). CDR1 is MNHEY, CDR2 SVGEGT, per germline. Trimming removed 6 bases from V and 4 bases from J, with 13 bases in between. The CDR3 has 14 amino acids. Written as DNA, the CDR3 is TGTGCCAGCAGCGTAAACAGGGTAAATCAGCCCCAGCATTTT. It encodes CASSVNRVNQPQHF.

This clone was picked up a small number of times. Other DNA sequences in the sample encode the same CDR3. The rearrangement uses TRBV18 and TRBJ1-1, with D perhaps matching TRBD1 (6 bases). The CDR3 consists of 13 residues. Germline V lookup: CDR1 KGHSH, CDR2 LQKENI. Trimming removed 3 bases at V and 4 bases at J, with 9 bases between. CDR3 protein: CASSPGQSTEAFF. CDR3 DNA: TGTGCCAGCTCACCCGGACAGTCCACTGAAGCTTTCTTT. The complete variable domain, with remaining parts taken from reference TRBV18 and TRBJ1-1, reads NAGVMQNPRHLVRRRGQEARLRCSPMKGHSHVYWYRQLPEEGLKFMVYLQKENIIDESGMPKERFSAEFPKEGPSILRIQQVVRGDSAAYFCASSPGQSTEAFFGQGTRLTVV.

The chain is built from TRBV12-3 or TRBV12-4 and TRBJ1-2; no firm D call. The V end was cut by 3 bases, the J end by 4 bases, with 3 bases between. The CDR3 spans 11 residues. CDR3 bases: TGTGCCAGCAGTTTCAGCTATGGCTACACCTTC. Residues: CASSFSYGYTF.

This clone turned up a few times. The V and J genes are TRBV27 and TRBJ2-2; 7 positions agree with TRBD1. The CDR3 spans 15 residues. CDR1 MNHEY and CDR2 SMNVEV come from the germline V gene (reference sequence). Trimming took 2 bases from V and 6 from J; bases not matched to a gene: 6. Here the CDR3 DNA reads TGTGCCAGCAGTTTAAGGACAGGACGGCCCGGGGAGCTGTTTTTT. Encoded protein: CASSLRTGRPGELFF.

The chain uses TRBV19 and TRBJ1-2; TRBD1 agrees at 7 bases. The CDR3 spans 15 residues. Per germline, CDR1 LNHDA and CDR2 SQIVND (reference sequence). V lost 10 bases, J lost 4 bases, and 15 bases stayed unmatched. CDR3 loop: CATQPTWTGFYGYTF. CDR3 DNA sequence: TGTGCCACCCAACCAACCTGGACAGGCTTCTATGGCTACACCTTC.

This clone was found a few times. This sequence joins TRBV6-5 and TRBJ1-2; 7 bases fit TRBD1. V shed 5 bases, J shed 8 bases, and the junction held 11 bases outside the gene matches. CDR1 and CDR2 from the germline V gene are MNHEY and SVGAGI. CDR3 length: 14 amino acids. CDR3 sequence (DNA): TGTGCCAGCAGTCCTGAGGACAGGATTAGGGGCTACACCTTC. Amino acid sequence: CASSPEDRIRGYTF.

CDR3 bases: TGCGCCAGCAGGGCCGTTAGCGGGATTAGCACAGATACGCAGTATTTT. Residues: CASRAVSGISTDTQYF. The chain has TRBV10-2 and TRBJ2-3, with TRBD2 matching 8 bases. Germline values: CDR1 WSHSY, CDR2 SAAADI. This CDR3 is built from 16 residues. V shed 6 bases, J shed 0 bases, and the junction held 8 bases outside the gene matches.

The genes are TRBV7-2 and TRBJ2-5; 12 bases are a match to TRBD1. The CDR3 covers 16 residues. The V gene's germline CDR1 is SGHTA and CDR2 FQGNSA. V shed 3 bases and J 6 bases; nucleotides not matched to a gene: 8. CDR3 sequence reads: CASSFAGTGGGKTQYF. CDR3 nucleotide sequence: TGTGCCAGCAGCTTCGCCGGGACAGGGGGCGGGAAGACCCAGTACTTC.

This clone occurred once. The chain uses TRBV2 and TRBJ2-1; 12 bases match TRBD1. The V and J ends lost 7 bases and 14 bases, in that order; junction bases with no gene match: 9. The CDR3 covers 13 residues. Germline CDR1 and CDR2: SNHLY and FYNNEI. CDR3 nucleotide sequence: TGTGCCAGCAAGGGACAGGGGGCCCCCTGGAAGTTCTTC. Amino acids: CASKGQGAPWKFF.

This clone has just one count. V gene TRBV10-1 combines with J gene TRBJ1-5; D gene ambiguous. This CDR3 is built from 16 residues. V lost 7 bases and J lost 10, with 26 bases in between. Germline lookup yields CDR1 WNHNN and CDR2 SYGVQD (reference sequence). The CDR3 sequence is CASNPSRVPSISPQHF. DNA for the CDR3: TGCGCCAGCAATCCGTCCCGGGTCCCTTCAATTTCCCCCCAGCATTTT.

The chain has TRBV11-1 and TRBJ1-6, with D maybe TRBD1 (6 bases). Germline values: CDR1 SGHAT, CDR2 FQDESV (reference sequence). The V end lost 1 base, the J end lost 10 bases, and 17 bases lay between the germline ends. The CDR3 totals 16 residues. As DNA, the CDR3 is TGTGCCAGCAGCTTAGAGGCGACAGGTTACATCTCACCCCTCCACTTT. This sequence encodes CASSLEATGYISPLHF.

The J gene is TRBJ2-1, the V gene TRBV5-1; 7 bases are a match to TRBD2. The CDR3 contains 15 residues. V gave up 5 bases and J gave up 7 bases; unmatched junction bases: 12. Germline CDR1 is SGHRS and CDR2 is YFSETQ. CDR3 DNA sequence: TGCGCCAGCAGGCCGACGGGACTAACTGAGAATGAGCAGTTCTTC. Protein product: CASRPTGLTENEQFF.

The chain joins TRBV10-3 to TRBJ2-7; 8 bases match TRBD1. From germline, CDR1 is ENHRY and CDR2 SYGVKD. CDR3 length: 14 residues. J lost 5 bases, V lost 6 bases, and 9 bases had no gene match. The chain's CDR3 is CAIRPGTGVDEQYF. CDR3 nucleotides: TGTGCCATCAGACCCGGGACAGGCGTAGACGAGCAGTACTTC.